The 29 T cell receptor beta chains presented below share a single source sample, sequenced in a study of regulatory T cells in long-lasting Graves disease. Time point denoted: newly diagnosed GD, antithyroid drugs for less than 3 months. Isolated PBMC RNA provided the starting material for the TCR library. The TCR beta library used iRepertoire HTBI primers with Arm-PCR amplification of CDR3. From the multiplex PCR reads, TCRdb called clonotypes with MiXCR, one entry per CDR3 protein. This sample has a few hundred thousand distinct CDR3 sequences, with around 15% found just once. The same specimen was also included in a second study, on T cells in Graves' hyperthyroidism and ophthalmopathy.

The sequenced sample was peripheral blood mononuclear cells (PBMCs), obtained at new diagnosis, from a patient treated with antithyroid drugs. The receptors derive from a woman between 45 and 60 years old with Graves disease.

The V and J genes are TRBV30 and TRBJ2-1, with D possibly matching TRBD2 (6 bases). This CDR3 region has 14 residues. V lost 2 bases and J lost 4, with 12 bases in between. Germline V gene lookup returns CDR1 GTSNPN and CDR2 SVGIG (reference sequence). The CDR3: CAWSSGTAYNEQFF. DNA for the CDR3: TGTGCCTGGAGTTCCGGGACTGCTTACAATGAGCAGTTCTTC.

This clonotype was seen a handful of times. J is TRBJ1-2 and V is TRBV3-1; D gene unclear. Trimming took off 0 bases at V and 1 base at J, with 12 bases between the two ends. The germline V gene encodes CDR1 LGHDT and CDR2 YNNKEL (reference sequence). The CDR3 is made up of 16 amino acids. CDR3 bases: TGTGCCAGCAGCCAAGAAGTATTTGGGAGTAACTATGGCTACACCTTC. It codes for CASSQEVFGSNYGYTF.

This clonotype showed up many times. This chain uses TRBV6-1 with TRBJ1-1, with D perhaps TRBD1 (6 bases). The CDR3 has 13 residues. In germline, CDR1 is MNHNS, CDR2 SASEGT. Trimming shortened V by 6 bases and J by 3 bases, and 11 bases separated the two germline ends. As DNA, the CDR3 is TGTGCCAGCAGACCCTACAGGGACACTGAAGCTTTCTTT. This translates into CASRPYRDTEAFF.

This chain connects TRBV28 to TRBJ2-5; D possibly corresponds to TRBD1 (6 bases). V was trimmed by 8 bases and J by 2 bases, leaving 12 bases between them. The CDR3 covers 13 residues. CDR1 is MDHEN, CDR2 SYDVKM, per germline. The CDR3 reads CASGGQPQETQYF. The CDR3 DNA sequence: TGTGCCAGCGGAGGACAGCCACAAGAGACCCAGTACTTC.

This sequence joins TRBV7-3 and TRBJ2-3; tentative D call: TRBD2 (5 bases). CDR1 is SGHTA and CDR2 is FQGTGA in the germline V gene. The CDR3 length is 16 residues. V gave up 5 bases and J gave up 0 bases, with 15 bases separating them. CDR3 region: CASSVRGGLSTDTQYF. For the CDR3, the DNA is TGTGCCAGCAGCGTACGGGGTGGCCTCAGCACAGATACGCAGTATTTT.

This clonotype was counted ten times or more. V is TRBV28 and J is TRBJ1-5, with TRBD1 identical over 7 bases. The CDR3 length is 15 residues. The germline V gene encodes CDR1 MDHEN and CDR2 SYDVKM. With V trimmed by 6 bases and J by 6 bases, 11 bases remained unmatched. The CDR3 sequence: CASSQQGEVIQPQHF. CDR3 DNA: TGTGCCAGCAGCCAGCAGGGGGAAGTGATTCAGCCCCAGCATTTT.

This clonotype appeared many times. This chain links TRBV18 with TRBJ1-5; 7 nucleotides agree with TRBD1. The length of the CDR3 is 15 residues. Per the germline V gene, CDR1 is KGHSH and CDR2 is LQKENI. After removal of 2 bases from V and 6 bases from J, the junction contained 7 bases not matched to a gene. The CDR3 nucleotides read TGTGCCAGCTCACCAGTCGACAGGGTAGGTCAGCCCCAGCATTTT. Encoded protein: CASSPVDRVGQPQHF.

This clonotype appeared once. A much larger clone lies one base from this, so it may be a read error. In DNA form, the CDR3 reads TGTGCCAGCAGCTTACTCGACAGGGGGTCTAGCACAGATACGCAGTATTTT. This sequence encodes CASSLLDRGSSTDTQYF. The chain is built from TRBV7-8 and TRBJ2-3; 9 bases match TRBD1. CDR1 SGHVS and CDR2 FQNEAQ come from the germline V gene. CDR3 length equals 17 residues. V was pared by 2 bases and J by 0 bases, with 6 bases of the junction left unmatched.

This clonotype was recorded many times. This chain joins TRBV18 and TRBJ2-1; D ambiguous. Trimming took 3 bases from V and 0 from J, leaving 6 bases between them. Germline CDR1 and CDR2: KGHSH and LQKENI. The CDR3 has 14 residues. This CDR3 reads CASSPASSYNEQFF. The DNA for the CDR3 is TGTGCCAGCTCACCTGCATCCTCCTACAATGAGCAGTTCTTC.

This clonotype was seen many times. J is TRBJ2-1 and V is TRBV5-1; TRBD1 agrees at 7 bases. The junction had 7 bases not matched to a gene; V was cut back by 1 base and J by 6 bases. The length of the CDR3 is 15 residues. From germline, CDR1 is SGHRS and CDR2 YFSETQ. CDR3 bases: TGCGCCAGCAGCTTGTTTCGCCAGGGGGTCAATGAGCAGTTCTTC. The encoded protein is CASSLFRQGVNEQFF.

Remarks on this clonotype: This may arise from a read error, as a much more abundant clone is one base away. This chain joins TRBV29-1 and TRBJ2-5, with TRBD1 matching over 11 bases. The CDR3 contains 14 residues. From germline, CDR1 is SQVTM and CDR2 ANQGSEA. Germline trimming cut 7 bases from V and 4 bases from J; bases unmatched to any gene: 8. CDR3 sequence: CSAQRTGGAETQYF. In DNA, the CDR3 is TGCAGCGCTCAGAGGACAGGGGGCGCAGAGACCCAGTACTTC.

This clonotype was seen only a few times. The chain employs TRBV24-1 and TRBJ2-1, with 12 bases that match TRBD2. This CDR3 contains 17 residues. V lost 0 bases and J lost 9; bases outside the gene matches: 8. CDR1 and CDR2 (germline): KGHDR, SFDVKD. This CDR3 reads CATSDLGTSGRNGEQFF. CDR3 coding DNA: TGTGCCACCAGTGATTTGGGAACTAGCGGGAGGAACGGTGAGCAGTTCTTC.

This clonotype was observed a handful of times. The V call is TRBV7-3, the J call TRBJ2-3; tentatively, D is TRBD2 (5 bases). Trimming shortened V by 5 bases and J by 0 bases, and 12 bases separated the two germline ends. Germline V CDR1 and CDR2: SGHTA, FQGTGA. CDR3 length equals 15 residues. The CDR3: CASSLTRTSTDTQYF. The DNA of the CDR3 is TGTGCCAGCAGCCTCACTAGGACTAGCACAGATACGCAGTATTTT.

V gene TRBV2 combines with J gene TRBJ1-4; no clear D gene. With 6 bases removed from V and 7 bases from J, the gap between germline ends came to 9 bases. This CDR3 contains 12 residues. Germline CDR1 and CDR2: SNHLY and FYNNEI. CDR3 in amino acids: CASRQSGEKLFF. The CDR3 DNA reads TGTGCCAGCAGACAGTCCGGTGAAAAACTGTTTTTT.

Many counts were recorded for this clonotype. The chain employs TRBV18 and TRBJ1-1; a possible D gene is TRBD1 (5 bases). From germline, CDR1 is KGHSH and CDR2 LQKENI. The CDR3 totals 16 residues. Trimming took 2 bases from V and 0 from J, leaving 13 bases between them. CDR3 bases: TGTGCCAGCTCACCAGTCACAGGATCCATGAACACTGAAGCTTTCTTT. It translates to CASSPVTGSMNTEAFF.

Of note for this clonotype: Possible read error: a much larger clone is one base away. The chain joins TRBV9 to TRBJ2-1; 10 positions match TRBD2. V was pared by 3 bases and J by 3 bases, with 12 bases of the junction left unmatched. Germline CDR1 reads SGDLS; CDR2 reads YYNGEE. There are 18 residues in the CDR3. DNA of the CDR3: TGTGCCAGCAGCGCAGAGGGGATTAGCGGGAGGAGCTACAATGAGCAGTTCTTC. The encoded protein is CASSAEGISGRSYNEQFF.

The sample holds a few counts of this clonotype. The junction shows a germline mismatch at one end, possibly a read error. V and J are TRBV11-1 and TRBJ2-1, with TRBD2 identical over 7 bases. Per germline, CDR1 SGHAT and CDR2 FQDESV (reference sequence). CDR3 length equals 16 residues. CDR3: CASSPGTNGRSDEQFF. In nucleotides, the CDR3 is TGCGCCAGCAGTCCCGGGACTAACGGGAGGAGTGATGAGCAGTTCTTC.

This clonotype has more than one count but fewer than ten. The rearrangement joins TRBV5-1 to TRBJ2-1; 10 bases agree with TRBD2. Germline V gene data show CDR1 as SGHRS and CDR2 as YFSETQ. The CDR3 has 16 residues. The trim removed 1 base at V and 2 bases at J, leaving 3 bases unmatched. The CDR3, as DNA: TGCGCCAGCAGCTTGCCTAGCGGGAGCACCTACAATGAGCAGTTCTTC. This codes for CASSLPSGSTYNEQFF. Variable domain in full (rest from reference TRBV5-1 and TRBJ2-1): KAGVTQTPRYLIKTRGQQVTLSCSPISGHRSVSWYQQTPGQGLQFLFEYFSETQRNKGNFPGRFSGRQFSNSRSEMNVSTLELGDSALYLCASSLPSGSTYNEQFFGPGTRLTVL.

At least ten counts were recorded for this clonotype. The genes are TRBV11-2 and TRBJ1-2; D unresolved. Trimming removed 2 bases at V and 2 bases at J, with 18 bases between. This CDR3 is built from 17 residues. Germline CDR1 reads SGHAT; CDR2 reads FQNNGV. The CDR3 DNA sequence: TGTGCCAGCAGCTTACTCGCTCAGACATTCCTAAACTATGGCTACACCTTC. Translation: CASSLLAQTFLNYGYTF. Variable domain in full (rest from reference TRBV11-2 and TRBJ1-2): EAGVAQSPRYKIIEKRQSVAFWCNPISGHATLYWYQQILGQGPKLLIQFQNNGVVDDSQLPKDRFSAERLKGVDSTLKIQPAKLEDSAVYLCASSLLAQTFLNYGYTFGSGTRLTVV.

This clonotype came up a few times. V gene TRBV20-1 combines with J gene TRBJ2-7; 12 bases fit TRBD1. Trimming at V came to 5 bases and at J to 7 bases, leaving 9 bases not matched to a gene. The CDR3 is made up of 14 amino acids. Germline assignment: CDR1 DFQATT and CDR2 SNEGSKA (reference sequence). The CDR3 sequence is CSAEEGQGAREQYF. The CDR3 nucleotides are TGCAGTGCTGAAGAGGGACAGGGGGCGCGGGAGCAGTACTTC.

This clonotype was counted many times. The chain uses TRBV30 and TRBJ1-1, with D unresolved. The CDR3 is 14 residues long. Germline lookup yields CDR1 GTSNPN and CDR2 SVGIG (reference sequence). V was pared by 3 bases and J by 1 base, with 12 bases between. The CDR3 sequence is CAWSGVGSNTEAFF. The CDR3, as DNA: TGTGCCTGGAGCGGGGTAGGTTCGAACACTGAAGCTTTCTTT.

Ten or more counts support this clonotype. CDR3 region: CSANPPAGEQFF. The CDR3 DNA reads TGCAGTGCTAACCCACCGGCGGGTGAGCAGTTCTTC. V is TRBV20-1 and J is TRBJ2-1; a possible D gene is TRBD2 (5 bases). The ends were cut back, 4 bases at V and 9 bases at J, with 13 bases in the middle. Germline lookup yields CDR1 DFQATT and CDR2 SNEGSKA (reference sequence). This CDR3 has 12 amino acids.

In its sample, this clonotype was seen a few times. The chain couples TRBV5-1 to TRBJ1-4, with D hard to call. The length of the CDR3 is 15 residues. CDR1 and CDR2 from the germline V gene are SGHRS and YFSETQ. V lost 0 bases and J lost 8, with 14 bases in between. CDR3 bases: TGCGCCAGCAGCTTGGCCGGTGTGAATAACGAAAAACTGTTTTTT. Encoded protein: CASSLAGVNNEKLFF.

The rearrangement links TRBV12-3 or TRBV12-4 to TRBJ2-7; D unresolved. The CDR3 is 14 amino acids. V gave up 2 bases and J gave up 3 bases, with 11 bases separating them. The CDR3 sequence: CASSLIGLVYEQYF. The CDR3 DNA reads TGTGCCAGCAGTTTAATCGGTCTAGTCTACGAGCAGTACTTC.

The V call is TRBV9, the J call TRBJ2-2; D is undetermined. The ends were cut back, 3 bases at V and 5 bases at J, with 11 bases in the middle. The CDR3 has 14 residues. Looked up from germline, CDR1 is SGDLS and CDR2 is YYNGEE. In DNA form, the CDR3 reads TGTGCCAGCAGCGCCCCTTTGGGGACCGGGGAGCTGTTTTTT. The encoded protein is CASSAPLGTGELFF.

This clonotype has a handful of counts. The chain uses TRBV3-1 and TRBJ2-5, with 10 bases identical to TRBD2. J lost 4 bases, V lost 1 base, and 6 bases had no gene match. Germline CDR1 and CDR2: LGHDT and YNNKEL (reference sequence). This CDR3 has 16 residues. CDR3 sequence reads: CASSQGEREGSETQYF. The CDR3 coding sequence is TGTGCCAGCAGCCAAGGGGAGCGGGAGGGGTCAGAGACCCAGTACTTC.

The table lists this clonotype with many counts. The J gene is TRBJ2-7, the V gene TRBV5-5; D is tentatively TRBD1 or TRBD2 (5 bases each). CDR3 size: 16 residues. Germline V gene data show CDR1 as SGHKS and CDR2 as YYEKEE (reference sequence). Trimming took 0 bases from V and 2 from J, leaving 15 bases between them. The CDR3 coding sequence is TGTGCCAGCAGCTTGGGACCGGGACCGCTAACCTACGAGCAGTACTTC. Amino acids: CASSLGPGPLTYEQYF.

This clonotype showed up many times. This chain joins TRBV7-2 and TRBJ1-5; D unresolved. The CDR3 spans 13 residues. Germline V lookup: CDR1 SGHTA, CDR2 FQGNSA. V gave up 6 bases and J gave up 4 bases, with 10 bases separating them. Written as DNA, the CDR3 is TGTGCCAGCAGTCTTAGAGGGAATCAGCCCCAGCATTTT. The encoded protein is CASSLRGNQPQHF.

This clonotype was detected many times. V and J are TRBV24-1 and TRBJ2-1, with 7 nucleotides matching TRBD2. The CDR3 length is 16 residues. CDR1 and CDR2 (germline): KGHDR, SFDVKD. Trimming cost V 6 bases and J 7 bases; bases outside gene matches: 14. As DNA, the CDR3 is TGTGCCACCAGTACGAGGGCGGGAGAGGAGGGGAATGAGCAGTTCTTC. Amino acid sequence: CATSTRAGEEGNEQFF.